Listed below are T cell receptor beta chains from one sample, sequenced in a study of human T cells and chemical hapten exposure. TCRdb used MiXCR to reprocess the RACE reads, holding one entry per CDR3 protein. This table has 110,000 or so distinct CDR3 sequences, under 35% appearing once. The sample consisted of whole blood, taken in connection with sensitization to the hapten diphenylcyclopropenone (DPC). The receptor source for this set is a man between 40 and 49 years old with alopecia areata. Some clones in this sample may be carry-over from other donors' samples. Both conserved end residues are trimmed from each CDR3.

V gene	CDR3 protein
TRBV5-1	ASSLVLAGSSYNEQF
TRBV5-8	ASSLTGTGDQPQH
TRBV25-1	ASSVQGGGQTQY
TRBV30	AWSRSSYNEQF
TRBV7-7	ASSLAQGSQETQY
TRBV6-5	ASSLLAGDLQF
TRBV5-1	ASSFTGPDTQY
TRBV20-1	SARVAGGSDTQY
TRBV7-2	ASSLFTSTDTQY
TRBV12-3/TRBV12-4	ASMGSNEKLF
TRBV5-1	ASSLGQGMETQY
TRBV11-2	ASSSLMRRSGENIQY
TRBV7-2	ASSLGQGLGTEAF
TRBV6-1	ASKSGLLYNEQF
TRBV5-6	ASSKLAGGPTQY
TRBV6-2/TRBV6-3	ASSTTAYQPQH
TRBV6-1	ASSGGLGANIQY
TRBV7-9	ASSWQGARETQY
TRBV29-1	SVGDRVSYEQY
TRBV5-1	ASSLARLATDTQY
TRBV27	ASSERQGATEAF
TRBV12-3/TRBV12-4	ASSLDGYT
TRBV12-3/TRBV12-4	ASSLAGVRYNEQF
TRBV7-6	ASSPVLVAGGPKTQY
TRBV21-1	ASPLDKIQFQKTQY
TRBV6-2/TRBV6-3	ASSLQHLDRDGTEAF
TRBV3-1	ASSQNRVNTEAF
TRBV6-2/TRBV6-3	ASNQGGLARATQY
TRBV3-1	ASSQRDQGTEAF
TRBV24-1	ATSEDRGLRDEQF
TRBV4-3	ASSQLAGTDNEQF
TRBV12-3/TRBV12-4	ASSSTSGRRTDTQY
TRBV29-1	SVDTGKYEQY
TRBV11-3	ASSLALSGSSYNEQF
TRBV28	ASSLGLAGSYEQY
TRBV18	ASSQDNTGSPLH
TRBV10-3	AISESKWRDNTGELF
TRBV20-1	SARDFGGRLYEQY
TRBV7-8	ASSPEQGARGYT
TRBV6-1	ASRPGQTYEQY
TRBV6-5	ASKGLEEAF
TRBV28	ASSLTTDLAAETQY
TRBV10-3	AIRTDTNEKLF
TRBV6-1	ASSPSSGRWETQY
TRBV28	ASSSLLAGEVGVEAF
TRBV29-1	SATGRGNEQF
TRBV29-1	SGGKFGETQY
TRBV4-2	ASSQGQGRNNEQF
TRBV4-1	ASSQPSGRAASARYNEQF
TRBV5-1	ASSLAQTSGEQF
TRBV5-4	ASSFMGPETQY
TRBV4-3	ASSPSSGAYEQY
TRBV5-1	ASSLAVGVAGRNNEQF
TRBV29-1	SVEKGQGNNEQF
TRBV24-1	ATSGVGQETQY
TRBV4-3	ASSQGTGVIYEQY
TRBV5-4	ASSPGASGRNEQF
TRBV6-2/TRBV6-3	ASTGQGAAQPQH
TRBV6-5	ASRSTGLAGEKLF